This TCR beta chain is from a study of blood T cell repertoires in COVID-19. Whole-study context: T cells, B-cell-depleted T cells, or PBMCs supplied cDNA or gDNA.

Authors' data handling: Reference gene primer amplification gave nucleated cell count estimates. This table comes from immunoSEQ multiplex PCR, and its TCRdb copy is limited to in-frame clones, with some not included. V, J and clone size are those of that table, while D and trimming were read from the DNA. The sample has 60,000 to 70,000 clones, roughly nine tenths seen once; the top ten hold around 7%. This clone was seen a single time. Per germline, CDR1 SEHNR and CDR2 FQNEAQ (reference sequence). The CDR3 length is 12 residues. V was clipped by 4 bases and J by 9 bases; unmatched bases: 3. Sequencing input: peripheral blood. The TCR sequence derives from a human donor in a cohort sampled during active COVID-19. V gene TRBV7-9 combines with J gene TRBJ2-7; 10 bases line up with TRBD1. The CDR3 loop reads CASSSRDRGQYF. The CDR3 region has the DNA TGTGCCAGCAGCTCCCGGGACAGGGGGCAGTACTTC.